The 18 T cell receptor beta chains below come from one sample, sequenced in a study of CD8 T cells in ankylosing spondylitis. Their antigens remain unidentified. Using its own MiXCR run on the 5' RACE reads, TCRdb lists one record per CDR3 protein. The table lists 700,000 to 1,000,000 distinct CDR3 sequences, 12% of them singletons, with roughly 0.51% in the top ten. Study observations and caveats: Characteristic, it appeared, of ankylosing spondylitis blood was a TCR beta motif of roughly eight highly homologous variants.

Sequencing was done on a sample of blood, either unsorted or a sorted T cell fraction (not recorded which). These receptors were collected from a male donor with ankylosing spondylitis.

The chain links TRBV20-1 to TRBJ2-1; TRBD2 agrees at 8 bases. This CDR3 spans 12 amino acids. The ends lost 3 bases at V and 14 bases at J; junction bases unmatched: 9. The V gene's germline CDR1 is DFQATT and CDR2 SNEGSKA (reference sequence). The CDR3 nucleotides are TGCAGTGCTAGCGGTATAGGAGCGGGAGAGTTCTTC. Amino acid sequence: CSASGIGAGEFF.

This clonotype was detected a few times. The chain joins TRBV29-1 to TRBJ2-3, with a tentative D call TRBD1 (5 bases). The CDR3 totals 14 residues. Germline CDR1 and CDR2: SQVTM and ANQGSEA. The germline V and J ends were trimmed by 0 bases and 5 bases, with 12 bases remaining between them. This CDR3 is CSVEDRTQGDTQYF. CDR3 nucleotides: TGCAGCGTTGAAGACCGAACGCAGGGAGATACGCAGTATTTT.

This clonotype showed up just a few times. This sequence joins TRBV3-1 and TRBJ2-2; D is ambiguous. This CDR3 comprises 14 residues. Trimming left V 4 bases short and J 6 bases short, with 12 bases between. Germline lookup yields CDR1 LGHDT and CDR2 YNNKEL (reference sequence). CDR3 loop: CASSRFQDPGELFF. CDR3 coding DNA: TGTGCCAGCAGCCGGTTCCAGGACCCCGGGGAGCTGTTTTTT.

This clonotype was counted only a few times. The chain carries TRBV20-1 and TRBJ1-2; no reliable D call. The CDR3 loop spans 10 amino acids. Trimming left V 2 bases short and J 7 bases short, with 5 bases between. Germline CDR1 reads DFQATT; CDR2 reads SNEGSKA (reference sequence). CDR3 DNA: TGCAGTGCTAGACACCCTGGCTACACCTTC. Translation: CSARHPGYTF.

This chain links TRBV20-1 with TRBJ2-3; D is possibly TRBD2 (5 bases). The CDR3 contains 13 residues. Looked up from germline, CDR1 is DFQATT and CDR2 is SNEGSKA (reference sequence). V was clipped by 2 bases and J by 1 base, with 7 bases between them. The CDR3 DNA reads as TGCAGTGCTAGACACGGGGGCACAGATACGCAGTATTTT. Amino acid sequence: CSARHGGTDTQYF.

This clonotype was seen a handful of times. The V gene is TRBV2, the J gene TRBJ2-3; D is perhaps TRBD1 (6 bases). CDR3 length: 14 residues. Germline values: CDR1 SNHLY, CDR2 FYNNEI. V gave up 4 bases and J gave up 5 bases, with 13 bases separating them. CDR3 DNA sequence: TGTGCCAGCAGTGGACAGCGAGGGGGAGATACGCAGTATTTT. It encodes CASSGQRGGDTQYF. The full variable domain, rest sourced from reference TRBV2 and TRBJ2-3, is EPEVTQTPSHQVTQMGQEVILRCVPISNHLYFYWYRQILGQKVEFLVSFYNNEISEKSEIFDDQFSVERPDGSNFTLKIRSTKLEDSAMYFCASSGQRGGDTQYFGPGTRLTVL.

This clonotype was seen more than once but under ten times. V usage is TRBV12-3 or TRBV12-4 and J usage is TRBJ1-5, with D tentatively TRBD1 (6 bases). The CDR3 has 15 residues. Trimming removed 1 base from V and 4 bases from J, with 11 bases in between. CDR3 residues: CASSLGTATNQPQHF. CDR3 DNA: TGTGCCAGCAGTTTAGGGACAGCTACAAATCAGCCCCAGCATTTT.

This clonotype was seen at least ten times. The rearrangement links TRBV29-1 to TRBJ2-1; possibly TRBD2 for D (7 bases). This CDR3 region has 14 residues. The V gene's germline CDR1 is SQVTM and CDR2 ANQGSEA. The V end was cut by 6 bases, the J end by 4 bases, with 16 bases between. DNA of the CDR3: TGCAGCGTATCTAGCGGAGGGGGGTACAATGAGCAGTTCTTC. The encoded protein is CSVSSGGGYNEQFF.

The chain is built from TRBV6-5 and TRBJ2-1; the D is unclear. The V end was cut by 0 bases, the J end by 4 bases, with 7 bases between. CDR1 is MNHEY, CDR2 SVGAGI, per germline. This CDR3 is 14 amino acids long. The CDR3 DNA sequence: TGTGCCAGCAGTTACTCGACACAGTACAATGAGCAGTTCTTC. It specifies CASSYSTQYNEQFF.

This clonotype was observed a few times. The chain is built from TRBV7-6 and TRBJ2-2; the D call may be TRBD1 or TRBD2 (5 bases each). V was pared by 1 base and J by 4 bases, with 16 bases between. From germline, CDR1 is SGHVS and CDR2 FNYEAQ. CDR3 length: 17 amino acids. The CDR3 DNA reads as TGTGCCAGCAGCTTAGTGGGGGTCCTTAAGGGCACCGGGGAGCTGTTTTTT. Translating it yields CASSLVGVLKGTGELFF.

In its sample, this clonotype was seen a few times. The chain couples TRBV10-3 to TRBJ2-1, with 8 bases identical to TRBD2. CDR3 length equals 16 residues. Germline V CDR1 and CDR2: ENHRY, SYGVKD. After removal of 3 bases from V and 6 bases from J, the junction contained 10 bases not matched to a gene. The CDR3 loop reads CAISDGILAGSNEQFF. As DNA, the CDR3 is TGTGCCATCAGTGATGGTATTTTAGCGGGATCCAATGAGCAGTTCTTC.

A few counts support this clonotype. CDR3 region: CAISARQGILEQYF. CDR3 nucleotide sequence: TGTGCCATCAGTGCGCGGCAGGGGATACTCGAGCAGTACTTC. The V and J genes are TRBV10-3 and TRBJ2-7, with D possibly matching TRBD1 (6 bases). CDR3 length equals 14 residues. V lost 4 bases to trimming and J lost 6 bases, with 16 bases between them. Germline lookup yields CDR1 ENHRY and CDR2 SYGVKD.

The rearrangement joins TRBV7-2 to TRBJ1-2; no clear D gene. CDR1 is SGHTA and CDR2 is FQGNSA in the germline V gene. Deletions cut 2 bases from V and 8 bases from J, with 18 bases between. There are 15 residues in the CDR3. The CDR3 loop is CASSLISPGFRGYTF. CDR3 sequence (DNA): TGTGCCAGCAGCTTAATAAGCCCCGGGTTTAGAGGCTACACCTTC.

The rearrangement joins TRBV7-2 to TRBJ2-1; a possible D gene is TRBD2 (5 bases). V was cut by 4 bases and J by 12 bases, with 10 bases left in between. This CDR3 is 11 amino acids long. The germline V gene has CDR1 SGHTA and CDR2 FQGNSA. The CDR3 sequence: CASSSTRAQFF. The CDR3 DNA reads TGTGCCAGCAGCTCCACTAGAGCGCAGTTCTTC.

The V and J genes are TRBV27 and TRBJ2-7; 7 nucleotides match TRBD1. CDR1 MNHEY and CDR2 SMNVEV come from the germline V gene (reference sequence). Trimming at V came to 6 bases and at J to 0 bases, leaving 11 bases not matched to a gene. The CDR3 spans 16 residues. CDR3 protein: CASSLKRGLPSYEQYF. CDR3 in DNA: TGTGCCAGCAGCCTCAAAAGGGGGCTGCCCTCCTACGAGCAGTACTTC.

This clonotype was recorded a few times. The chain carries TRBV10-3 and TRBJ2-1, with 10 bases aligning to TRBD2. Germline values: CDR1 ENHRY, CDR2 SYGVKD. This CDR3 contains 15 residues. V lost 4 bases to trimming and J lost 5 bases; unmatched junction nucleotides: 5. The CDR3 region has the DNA TGTGCCATCAGTGCAACTAGCGGGGCTAACAATGAGCAGTTCTTC. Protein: CAISATSGANNEQFF.

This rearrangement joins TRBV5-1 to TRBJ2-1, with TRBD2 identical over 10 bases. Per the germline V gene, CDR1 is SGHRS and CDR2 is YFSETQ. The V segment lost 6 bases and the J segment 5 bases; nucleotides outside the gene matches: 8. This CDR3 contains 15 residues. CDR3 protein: CASTLGLAEDNEQFF. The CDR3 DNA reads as TGCGCCAGCACCCTCGGACTAGCGGAGGACAATGAGCAGTTCTTC.

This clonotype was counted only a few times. The CDR3 reads CSAYPRVRGQLAKNIQYF. The CDR3 nucleotides are TGCAGTGCTTATCCCAGGGTCCGGGGACAGCTAGCCAAAAACATTCAGTACTTC. The J gene is TRBJ2-4, the V gene TRBV20-1, with 7 nucleotides matching TRBD1. The CDR3 totals 18 residues. Per the germline V gene, CDR1 is DFQATT and CDR2 is SNEGSKA (reference sequence). V gave up 5 bases and J gave up 0 bases; unmatched junction bases: 16.